This is a list of T cell receptor beta chains from one sample in a study of identical twins. TCRdb recomputed calls from the 5' RACE reads with MiXCR, one row per CDR3 protein. Among about 220,000 distinct CDR3 sequences, about 6.7% were seen once, and the ten largest hold roughly 15%. These data also formed part of another study, on T cells expressing NK-cell markers.

The sequencing sample was made of CD8+ T cells sorted from blood. Receptors were obtained from a woman in her late teens or twenties in good health. Both conserved end residues are part of each CDR3. D genes are given only for firm matches. The listing skips clone size in some rows; elsewhere it reads once, few, many or a size class.

CASFPGGAEAFF,TGTGCCAGTTTCCCCGGGGGGGCTGAAGCTTTCTTT,.,.,TRBJ1-1,TRBV27
CASSLRSSGRSSYNEQFF,TGTGCCAGCAGTTTAAGGTCTAGCGGGCGCAGCTCCTACAATGAGCAGTTCTTC,few,TRBD2,TRBJ2-1,TRBV27
CASSPQTANTGELFF,TGTGCCAGCAGCCCCCAGACAGCGAACACCGGGGAGCTGTTTTTT,few,.,TRBJ2-2,TRBV5-5
CASSATSKGPINEQFF,TGTGCCAGCAGCGCGACTAGTAAAGGGCCAATCAATGAGCAGTTCTTC,many,.,TRBJ2-1,TRBV9
CASSEDPLDRGPHYEQYF,TGTGCCAGCAGTGAAGACCCCCTCGACAGGGGGCCCCACTACGAGCAGTACTTC,.,TRBD1,TRBJ2-7,TRBV2
CASRPSGPTDTQYF,TGTGCCAGCAGACCCTCGGGTCCCACAGATACGCAGTATTTT,many,.,TRBJ2-3,TRBV3-1
CAVKGLARTDTQYF,TGTGCCGTCAAGGGACTAGCGCGCACAGATACGCAGTATTTT,many,TRBD2,TRBJ2-3,TRBV7-9
CASRLGQRYTF,TGTGCCAGCAGACTGGGACAGCGCTACACCTTC,many,TRBD1,TRBJ1-2,TRBV12-3/TRBV12-4
CASSLSVLDPDTQYF,TGCGCCAGCAGCTTGTCTGTACTTGACCCAGATACGCAGTATTTT,many,.,TRBJ2-3,TRBV5-1
CASSQVDVGELFF,TGCGCCAGCAGCCAAGTCGATGTCGGGGAGCTGTTTTTT,few,.,TRBJ2-2,TRBV4-1
CASSELAASYNEQFF,TGTGCCAGCAGTGAACTAGCGGCCTCCTACAATGAGCAGTTCTTC,many,TRBD2,TRBJ2-1,TRBV6-1
CASSPPRGGYTF,TGTGCCAGCAGCCCCCCCCGCGGTGGCTACACCTTC,.,.,TRBJ1-2,TRBV7-9
CASSPVTDLRNYGYTF,TGTGCCAGCAGCCCCGTGACAGATCTCCGTAACTATGGCTACACCTTC,few,.,TRBJ1-2,TRBV3-1
CSARDPWTGGRETQYF,TGCAGTGCTAGAGACCCTTGGACAGGGGGCCGGGAGACCCAGTACTTC,.,TRBD1,TRBJ2-5,TRBV20-1
CASSFGDTEAFF,TGTGCCAGCAGTTTCGGGGACACTGAAGCTTTCTTT,many,.,TRBJ1-1,TRBV12-3/TRBV12-4
CSVLGDSSYEQYF,TGCAGCGTTCTCGGGGACAGTTCCTACGAGCAGTACTTC,few,TRBD1,TRBJ2-7,TRBV29-1
CASTLVPNTEAFF,TGTGCCAGCACCCTGGTTCCGAACACTGAAGCTTTCTTT,many,.,TRBJ1-1,TRBV2
CASSRIPPTSIYEQFF,TGTGCCAGCAGCCGAATCCCTCCAACTAGCATATATGAGCAGTTCTTC,many,.,TRBJ2-1,TRBV3-1
CASSGLDTGELFF,TGTGCCAGCTCGGGGCTTGACACCGGGGAGCTGTTTTTT,.,.,TRBJ2-2,TRBV9
CASSLLGYEKLFF,TGTGCCAGCAGCCTCCTGGGGTACGAAAAACTGTTTTTT,few,.,TRBJ1-4,TRBV14
CASSLEGENTEAFF,TGTGCCAGCAGCTTAGAAGGGGAGAACACTGAAGCTTTCTTT,many,.,TRBJ1-1,TRBV13
CASSYGLYGYTF,TGTGCCAGCAGTTACGGGCTCTATGGCTACACCTTC,few,.,TRBJ1-2,TRBV6-5
CAISEGLAGDNEQFF,TGTGCCATCAGTGAGGGACTAGCGGGAGACAATGAGCAGTTCTTC,few,TRBD2,TRBJ2-1,TRBV10-3
CASSLDQSSYNEQFF,TGTGCCAGCAGCTTAGATCAAAGTTCCTACAATGAGCAGTTCTTC,few,.,TRBJ2-1,TRBV11-2
CASSLIRGNEQFF,TGTGCCAGCAGCCTAATAAGGGGTAATGAGCAGTTCTTC,many,.,TRBJ2-1,TRBV7-9
CASSQEWTRRHNEQFF,TGTGCCAGCAGCCAAGAATGGACTAGACGCCACAATGAGCAGTTCTTC,few,TRBD2,TRBJ2-1,TRBV3-1
CASSSGTGWTPLHF,TGCGCCAGCAGCTCTGGGACAGGGTGGACACCCCTCCACTTT,few,TRBD1,TRBJ1-6,TRBV5-1
CASSQGVAGQETQYF,TGTGCCAGCAGCCAAGGGGTAGCGGGACAAGAGACCCAGTACTTC,.,TRBD2,TRBJ2-5,TRBV3-1
CASSGGGNTEAFF,TGTGCCAGCTCGGGCGGCGGGAACACTGAAGCTTTCTTT,many,.,TRBJ1-1,TRBV12-3/TRBV12-4
CASRTGGRTEAFF,TGTGCCAGCCGGACAGGGGGAAGGACTGAAGCTTTCTTT,many,TRBD1,TRBJ1-1,TRBV12-3/TRBV12-4